These 12 T cell receptor beta chains originate from one sample sequenced in a study of B cell selection in AIRE deficiency. Sorting defined conventional CD4 T cells as CD4+CD127+. Measured with immunoSEQ multiplex PCR; TCRdb has only the in-frame clones, and not every one. The table has tens of thousands of clones, approximately 96% seen once. The specimen was conventional CD4+ T cells sorted from PBMCs. Receptors were obtained from a human donor with AIRE deficiency.

The chain has TRBV4-1 and TRBJ2-7, with D perhaps TRBD2 (5 bases). The CDR3 is made up of 15 amino acids. Trimming pared 4 bases from V and 2 bases from J, leaving 15 bases between. Germline V lookup: CDR1 MGHRA, CDR2 YSYEKL. The CDR3 sequence is CASSLSGGPPYEQYF. CDR3 DNA sequence: TGCGCCAGCAGCCTGAGCGGTGGGCCCCCCTACGAGCAGTACTTC.

V is TRBV10-3 and J is TRBJ2-2; 11 bases align to TRBD1. Trimming at V came to 2 bases and at J to 7 bases, leaving 12 bases not matched to a gene. Germline assignment: CDR1 ENHRY and CDR2 SYGVKD. This CDR3 comprises 18 residues. The CDR3 nucleotides are TGTGCCATCAGTGAGCCCGGGACAGGGGGAACACGTAGCGGGGAGCTGTTTTTT. This gives the protein CAISEPGTGGTRSGELFF.

This clone was seen more than once but under ten times. The J gene is TRBJ2-1, the V gene TRBV7-3; 9 positions agree with TRBD2. Germline V lookup: CDR1 SGHTA, CDR2 FQGTGA. The CDR3 length is 16 residues. V lost 1 base and J lost 7; bases outside the gene matches: 8. The CDR3 region has the DNA TGTGCCAGCAGCTTAAACTTAGCGGGAGTTAGGAATGAGCAGTTCTTC. It encodes CASSLNLAGVRNEQFF.

This CDR3 reads CASSVEPQGSYEQYF. The CDR3 DNA follows: TGTGCCAGCAGCGTAGAACCACAGGGCTCCTACGAGCAGTACTTC. This chain connects TRBV9 to TRBJ2-5, with D possibly TRBD1 on 6 matching bases. The J call may be mistaken, given a closer DNA end match to TRBJ2-7. The CDR3 sequence is 15 residues long. In germline, CDR1 is SGDLS, CDR2 YYNGEE.

This rearrangement joins TRBV4-2 to TRBJ2-3, with TRBD2 matching 8 bases. With 1 base clipped from V and 4 bases from J, the junction kept 10 bases outside the gene matches. CDR1 is LGHNA, CDR2 YNFKEQ, per germline. The CDR3 loop spans 17 amino acids. The CDR3 coding sequence is TGTGCCAGCAGCCAAGTCTTTACGGGAGGGCAAGCAGATACGCAGTATTTT. Amino acid sequence: CASSQVFTGGQADTQYF.

The V call is TRBV7-3, the J call TRBJ2-3; D remains ambiguous. Germline assignment: CDR1 SGHTA and CDR2 FQGTGA. This CDR3 has 13 amino acids. V was clipped by 5 bases and J by 4 bases, with 10 bases between them. CDR3 in amino acids: CASSPSFADTQYF. CDR3 sequence (DNA): TGTGCCAGCAGCCCCAGTTTCGCAGATACGCAGTATTTT.

The J gene is TRBJ1-2, the V gene TRBV19; D possibly corresponds to TRBD1 (5 bases). With 8 bases removed from V and 4 bases from J, the gap between germline ends came to 26 bases. This CDR3 region has 17 residues. CDR1 is LNHDA, CDR2 SQIVND, per germline (reference sequence). CDR3 residues: CASAGERLATGGYGYTF. In DNA, the CDR3 is TGTGCCAGTGCTGGGGAACGGTTGGCCACGGGGGGCTATGGCTACACCTTC.

This rearrangement joins TRBV28 to TRBJ1-2; D unresolved. CDR3 length: 13 residues. The germline gives CDR1 MDHEN, CDR2 SYDVKM. Trimming removed 3 bases at V and 9 bases at J, with 14 bases between. The CDR3 DNA reads as TGTGCCAGCAGTTTTTCGGGAACCAGGAGCTACACCTTC. This translates into CASSFSGTRSYTF.

The gene calls are TRBV19 and TRBJ1-6, with D possibly TRBD1 on 5 matching bases. CDR3 length: 14 amino acids. The V end was cut by 10 bases, the J end by 3 bases, with 13 bases between. CDR1 and CDR2 from the germline V gene are LNHDA and SQIVND (reference sequence). The CDR3 loop is CATHQGNYNSPLHF. In DNA form, the CDR3 reads TGTGCCACCCACCAGGGCAACTATAATTCACCCCTCCACTTT.

The chain combines TRBV5-4 with TRBJ2-7; 12 bases fit TRBD1. Germline CDR1 is SGHNT and CDR2 is YYREEE (reference sequence). This CDR3 comprises 19 residues. Germline trimming cut 4 bases from V and 5 bases from J; bases unmatched to any gene: 19. Written as DNA, the CDR3 is TGTGCCAGCAGCCAAGCCGGGACAGGGGGCGGTAGCCGGGAGAACGAGCAGTACTTC. This encodes CASSQAGTGGGSRENEQYF.

The chain recombines TRBV7-9 with TRBJ1-4, with 8 bases aligning to TRBD1. Losses at the gene ends were 6 bases for V and 8 bases for J; bases not matched to a gene: 20. The CDR3 covers 18 residues. The germline gives CDR1 SEHNR, CDR2 FQNEAQ (reference sequence). The CDR3, as DNA: TGTGCCAGCAGTTGGGGTACCCTCCGGCAGGGGGCAAAAGAAAAACTGTTTTTT. As protein: CASSWGTLRQGAKEKLFF.

This chain joins TRBV5-4 and TRBJ1-4; D gene uncertain. V was cut by 0 bases and J by 9 bases, with 9 bases left in between. The CDR3 sequence is 13 residues long. Per germline, CDR1 SGHNT and CDR2 YYREEE (reference sequence). CDR3 sequence (DNA): TGTGCCAGCAGCTTGGACAGCGGCCAAAAACTGTTTTTT. This sequence encodes CASSLDSGQKLFF.